This T cell receptor beta chain emerged from a study of blood T cell repertoires in COVID-19. The protocol was immunoSEQ multiplex PCR, while the TCRdb copy is restricted to in-frame clones and leaves out a portion. The data hold some 150,000 clones, with roughly 82% observed a single time. The sample was peripheral blood. This TCR was sampled from a man aged 65-85 years with acute or convalescent COVID-19.

DNA of the CDR3: TGTGCCAGTAGGGGGACAGGGCAAGGGGAGACCCAGTACTTC. This sequence encodes CASRGTGQGETQYF. The rearrangement links TRBV19 to TRBJ2-5; 9 nucleotides agree with TRBD1. Germline V gives CDR1 LNHDA, CDR2 SQIVND (reference sequence). J lost 5 bases, V lost 6 bases, and 7 bases had no gene match. The length of the CDR3 is 14 residues.